This TCR beta chain was sequenced during a study of blood T cell repertoires in COVID-19. Here immunoSEQ multiplex PCR was the method, and the copy in TCRdb shows in-frame clones only, minus some. This sample carries about 350,000 clones, almost 90% of them seen once, and the ten largest clones take just under 7.5%. The germline gives CDR1 SGHTA, CDR2 FQGNSA. Trimming took 4 bases from V and 4 from J, leaving 16 bases between them. The CDR3 covers 15 residues. This clone showed up just once. The genes are TRBV7-2 and TRBJ1-2; D uncertain. The sequence came from a woman between 65 and 79 years old with COVID-19, enrolled during active disease. Sequenced input: peripheral blood. Here the CDR3 reads CASSSYRLSGYGYTF. The DNA for the CDR3 is TGTGCCAGCAGCTCGTATCGCTTGTCGGGCTATGGCTACACCTTC.